These 7 T cell receptor beta chains share one sample of origin, sequenced in a study of blood T cell repertoires in COVID-19. TCRdb keeps only in-frame clones here, not all; method: immunoSEQ multiplex PCR. The sample contains under 300,000 clones, over 70% of which appear only once. The specimen sequenced was peripheral blood. Every receptor here comes from an elderly man with acute or convalescent COVID-19.

J is TRBJ2-4 and V is TRBV6-5; a possible D gene is TRBD2 (5 bases). V lost 0 bases and J 3 bases, leaving 12 bases between the germline ends. The CDR3 length is 16 residues. The germline CDR1 and CDR2 sequences are MNHEY and SVGAGI. The chain's CDR3 is CASSYSSSYGKNIQYF. Written as DNA, the CDR3 is TGTGCCAGCAGTTACTCGTCTAGCTATGGCAAAAACATTCAGTACTTC.

This clone has only a few counts. The gene calls are TRBV5-1 and TRBJ1-1; D unresolved. The V gene's germline CDR1 is SGHRS and CDR2 YFSETQ. This CDR3 contains 12 residues. V dropped 1 base and J dropped 11 bases, with 12 bases sitting between them. The CDR3 protein is CASSLRGSLAFF. The CDR3, as DNA: TGCGCCAGCAGCTTGAGAGGATCTTTGGCTTTCTTT.

The chain is built from TRBV30 and TRBJ1-5, with D perhaps TRBD1 (6 bases). CDR3 length: 14 amino acids. V lost 0 bases and J lost 1, with 7 bases in between. Per germline, CDR1 GTSNPN and CDR2 SVGIG (reference sequence). The CDR3 nucleotides read TGTGCCTGGAGTGTAGGGACAAGCAATCAGCCCCAGCATTTT. This sequence encodes CAWSVGTSNQPQHF.

The gene calls are TRBV3-1 (or the pseudogene TRBV3-2) and TRBJ1-4; 7 nucleotides agree with TRBD1. V was pared by 2 bases and J by 8 bases, with 11 bases of the junction left unmatched. This CDR3 is built from 16 residues. CDR1 and CDR2 from the germline V gene are LGHDT and YNNKEL (reference sequence). CDR3 protein: CASSQTPQGEWEKLFF. The CDR3, as DNA: TGTGCCAGCAGCCAAACTCCTCAGGGGGAGTGGGAAAAACTGTTTTTT.

This clone has a handful of counts. In DNA, the CDR3 is TGTGCCAGCAGAGGCGTACAGCTGGAGACCCAGTACTTC. Translated, it gives CASRGVQLETQYF. The gene calls are TRBV28 and TRBJ2-5, with D unclear. The CDR3 sequence is 13 residues long. Trimming shortened V by 6 bases and J by 5 bases, and 13 bases separated the two germline ends. Germline assignment: CDR1 MDHEN and CDR2 SYDVKM.

This rearrangement joins TRBV19 to TRBJ1-5; D is ambiguous. CDR3 length equals 10 residues. V was trimmed by 7 bases and J by 7 bases, leaving 5 bases between them. From germline, CDR1 is LNHDA and CDR2 SQIVND (reference sequence). The CDR3 is CASNRQPQHF. As DNA, the CDR3 is TGTGCCAGTAACCGGCAGCCCCAGCATTTT.

This chain connects TRBV30 to TRBJ2-1, with D possibly being TRBD2 (6 bases). Trimming pared 0 bases from V and 4 bases from J, leaving 13 bases between. The CDR3 is 15 amino acids. Germline assignment: CDR1 GTSNPN and CDR2 SVGIG (reference sequence). CDR3 DNA: TGTGCCTGGAGTGTACGGGGGTTACCTTACAATGAGCAGTTCTTC. It is translated as CAWSVRGLPYNEQFF.